Here is one TCR beta chain with its context. This sample is drawn from a study of OX40 agonist ivuxolimab in advanced cancers. Study at large: Age averaged around 60 years (range about 23 to 80), and 80% to 90% were male. A history of anti-PD-1, anti-PD-L1 or anti-CTLA-4 therapy was acceptable, and about 37% had some.

Only in-frame clones appear in the TCRdb table, and some are missing; sequencing was by immunoSEQ multiplex PCR. The sample yields roughly 80,000 clones, around 86% seen once. The CDR3 has 13 residues. V was pared by 10 bases and J by 5 bases, with 7 bases of the junction left unmatched. Germline CDR1 is ENHRY and CDR2 is SYGVKD. Sequenced material: CD4+ or CD8+ T cells sorted from blood, taken in a trial of the OX40 agonist ivuxolimab. The chain uses TRBV10-3 and TRBJ2-5; 10 bases map to TRBD1. The TCR comes from an adult with an advanced solid tumor such as melanoma, head and neck, liver or kidney cancer. DNA of the CDR3: TGTGCCAGAGCGGACAGGGGGGGGGAGACCCAGTACTTC. Translation gives CARADRGGETQYF.